This T cell receptor (beta chain) originates from a study of human T cells and chemical hapten exposure (dated by TCRdb to the early 2020s). Concerning the study at large: For sensitization, 2% DPC in acetone was applied to a 2 cm by 2 cm area of upper inner arm skin. Throughout the approximately 26-week study period, patients were also given weekly therapeutic DPC doses on the scalp. Patch tests used Finn chambers with 0.01% DPC on the upper back, scored after 6 days by International Contact Dermatitis Research Group standards. Most of the patients in the cohort were female, and the cohort covered alopecia areata with under or over 50% scalp involvement, alopecia totalis and alopecia universalis. Libraries were pooled for sequencing, and per-sample TCR yields varied mainly because of small differences in library volumes within the pool. Peripheral blood TCR repertoire changes were tracked in vivo in alopecia patients during primary and secondary sensitization to the hapten diphenylcyclopropenone (DPC). Blood was sampled from patients pre-sensitization (week 0) and at 2, 6 and about 24 weeks after DPC sensitization. Under 30 alopecia patients gave blood for TCR sequencing at one to four time points (pre-sensitization, 2, 6 and 24 weeks).

Library preparation used RACE. The reads were generated on a NextSeq 500. During library preparation, unique molecular identifiers were attached to individual cDNA molecules so that TCRs could be counted in a quantitative, reproducible way. From each blood RNA sample, both TCR alpha and TCR beta chains were sequenced. On the study's bioinformatics: The median number of TCRs per sample was approximately 96,000, ranging from roughly 23,224 to 690,600. V, J and CDR3 annotation of the TCR reads was carried out using the Decombinator software suite. For the PS versus PT1 abundance plots, all samples were subsampled to the same number of TCRs (28,000). Expanded TCRs were defined as absent before sensitization and observed at least eight times at the 2-week time point. TCRdb redid the processing of the public reads, applying fastp at Q25 and MiXCR, and retained in-frame beta chains. Every CDR3 protein is listed once, alongside the most common genes and DNA of its rows. What appears here as the V and J calls and clone size reflects TCRdb's work, not the paper's. Within this sample are 80,000 to 100,000 distinct CDR3 sequences, with around 9.6% of them counted one time only. Jointly, the top ten make up roughly 3.5% of the sample.

Many counts were recorded for this clonotype. No cognate antigen has been identified for it. Base quality data are lacking; no much larger clone is found one base away. Results the study describes overall, beyond this receptor: Alopecia, a presumed autoimmune disease, was present in all patients, so the immune response of the patients might differ from that of healthy individuals. Repeated subsampling changed both the strength of the expansion versus patch-test correlation and the threshold at which that correlation became significant. Significantly more large CDR3 similarity clusters were formed by expanded TCRs than by pre-sensitization or healthy control sets, consistent with antigen-driven responses. A positive correlation was found between the number of PT1 expanded TCRs and patch test score, with significance reached at thresholds 8, 16 and 32 but not 4. No change with DPC sensitization was found in the number of TCRs above 1 in 1000 frequency, and no evidence of global repertoire structure alterations was found.

The CDR3 measures 12 amino acids from cysteine to phenylalanine. CDR3 DNA only is kept here, 36 bases in frame from base 1. V is shortened by 1 base, J by 8 bases, and the region joining them spans 5 bases. Reading the germline V gene (reference sequence) gives CDR1 SEHNR and CDR2 FQNEAQ. Taken with the paper, the label for time point translates to: pre-sensitization, week 0. Sample treatment or condition, as interpreted from the label and publication: therapeutic diphenylcyclopropenone sensitization with weekly scalp DPC. Blood at each patch-test visit was drawn before the patch test was applied. Patients were eligible if aged 18 to 70, diagnosed with alopecia and judged suitable for DPC therapy, and pregnant patients were excluded. Unfractionated whole blood was collected in Tempus Blood RNA tubes, and total RNA was extracted from that blood.

The sample in question was whole blood, obtained in connection with sensitization to the hapten diphenylcyclopropenone (DPC). The V and J genes are TRBV7-9 and TRBJ1-4, with no confidently assigned D gene. This sequence was found in a woman aged 35 to 49 with alopecia areata. Some clones in this sample may be carry-over from other donors' samples. The CDR3 region has the sequence CASSLGQEKLFF. The base sequence is TGTGCCAGCAGCTTAGGACAAGAAAAACTGTTTTTT.